This T cell receptor beta chain comes out of a study of early stage breast cancer tumors. Study-level results: Tumor and normal breast were distinguished via blood comparison in about 90% of the 16 patients.

This table comes from immunoSEQ multiplex PCR, and its TCRdb copy is limited to in-frame clones, with some not included. Here the sample spans roughly 49,000 clones, around four fifths being singletons. CDR3 size: 15 residues. Germline assignment: CDR1 MNHEY and CDR2 SVGAGI. The V gene lost 3 bases and the J gene lost 0 bases, with 11 bases spanning the gap. Of note for this clone: What it binds is unknown.

This rearrangement joins TRBV6-5 to TRBJ1-1; D may be TRBD1 (5 bases). The sample was blood. This clonotype originated in a person aged 40 to 49 with breast cancer. CDR3 sequence reads: CASSYGAALNTEAFF. The CDR3 DNA is TGTGCCAGCAGTTATGGGGCAGCATTGAACACTGAAGCTTTCTTT.